This T cell receptor (beta chain) stems from a study of blood T cell repertoires in COVID-19. Repertoires were generated with immunoSEQ multiplex PCR, while TCRdb's copy carries only in-frame clones and drops some. The sample has about 220,000 clones, approximately 90% seen once. Germline V lookup: CDR1 MGHDK, CDR2 SYGVNS. The CDR3 runs 12 residues. Trimming cost V 5 bases and J 4 bases, with 8 bases left between them. The material sequenced was PBMCs or T cells enriched from blood (not recorded which). The receptor comes from a woman in her thirties or forties with acute COVID-19. V gene TRBV25-1 combines with J gene TRBJ1-1; TRBD1 might be the D (5 bases). Here the CDR3 reads CASSKRGTEAFF. Written as DNA, the CDR3 is TGTGCCAGCAGTAAAAGGGGCACTGAAGCTTTCTTT. Filled out from reference TRBV25-1 and TRBJ1-1, the complete variable domain reads EADIYQTPRYLVIGTGKKITLECSQTMGHDKMYWYQQDPGMELHLIHYSYGVNSTEKGDLSSESTVSRIRTEHFPLTLESARPSHTSQYLCASSKRGTEAFFGQGTRLTVV.